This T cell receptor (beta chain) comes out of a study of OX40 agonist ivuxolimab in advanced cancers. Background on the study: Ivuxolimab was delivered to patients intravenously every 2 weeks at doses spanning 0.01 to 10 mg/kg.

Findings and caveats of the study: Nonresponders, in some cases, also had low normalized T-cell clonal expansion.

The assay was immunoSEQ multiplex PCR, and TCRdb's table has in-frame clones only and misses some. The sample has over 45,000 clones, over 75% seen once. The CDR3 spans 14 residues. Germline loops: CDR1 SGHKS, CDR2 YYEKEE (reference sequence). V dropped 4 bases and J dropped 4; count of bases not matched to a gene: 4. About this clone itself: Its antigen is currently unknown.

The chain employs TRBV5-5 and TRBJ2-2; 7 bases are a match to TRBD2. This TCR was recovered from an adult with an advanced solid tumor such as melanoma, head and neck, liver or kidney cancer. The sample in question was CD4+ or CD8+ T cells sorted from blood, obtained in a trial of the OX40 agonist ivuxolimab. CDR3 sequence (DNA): TGTGCCAGCAGCAGCGGGACCTCCACCGGGGAGCTGTTTTTT. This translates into CASSSGTSTGELFF. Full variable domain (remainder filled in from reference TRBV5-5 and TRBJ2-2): DAGVTQSPTHLIKTRGQQVTLRCSPISGHKSVSWYQQVLGQGPQFIFQYYEKEERGRGNFPDRFSARQFPNYSSELNVNALLLGDSALYLCASSSGTSTGELFFGEGSRLTVL.